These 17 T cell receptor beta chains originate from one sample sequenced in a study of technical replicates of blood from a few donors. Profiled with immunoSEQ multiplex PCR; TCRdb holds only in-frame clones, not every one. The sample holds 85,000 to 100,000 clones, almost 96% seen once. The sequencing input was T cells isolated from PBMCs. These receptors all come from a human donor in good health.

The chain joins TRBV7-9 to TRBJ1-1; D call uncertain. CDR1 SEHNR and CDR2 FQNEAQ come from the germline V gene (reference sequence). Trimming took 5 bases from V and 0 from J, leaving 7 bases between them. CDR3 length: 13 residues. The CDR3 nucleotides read TGTGCCAGCAGCCCCGGGATGAACACTGAAGCTTTCTTT. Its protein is CASSPGMNTEAFF.

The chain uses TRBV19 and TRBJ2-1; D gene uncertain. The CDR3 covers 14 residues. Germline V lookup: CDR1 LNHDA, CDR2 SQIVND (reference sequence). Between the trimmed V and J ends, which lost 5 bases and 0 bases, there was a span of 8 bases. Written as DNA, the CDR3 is TGTGCCAGTAGTCCGATCTACTCCTACAATGAGCAGTTCTTC. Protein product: CASSPIYSYNEQFF.

The CDR3 sequence is CASSQEVGQGAIQPQHF. CDR3 nucleotide sequence: TGTGCCAGCAGCCAAGAAGTCGGACAGGGCGCGATCCAGCCCCAGCATTTT. The V gene is TRBV4-2, the J gene TRBJ1-5; TRBD1 matches at 8 bases. Germline trimming cut 0 bases from V and 7 bases from J; bases unmatched to any gene: 11. The germline V gene has CDR1 LGHNA and CDR2 YNFKEQ. This CDR3 comprises 17 residues.

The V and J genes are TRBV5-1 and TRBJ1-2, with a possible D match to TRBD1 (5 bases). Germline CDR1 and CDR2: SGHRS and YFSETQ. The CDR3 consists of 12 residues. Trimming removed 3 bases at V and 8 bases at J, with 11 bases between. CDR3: CASSSRGDGYTF. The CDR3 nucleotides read TGCGCCAGCAGCTCGCGGGGGGACGGCTACACCTTC.

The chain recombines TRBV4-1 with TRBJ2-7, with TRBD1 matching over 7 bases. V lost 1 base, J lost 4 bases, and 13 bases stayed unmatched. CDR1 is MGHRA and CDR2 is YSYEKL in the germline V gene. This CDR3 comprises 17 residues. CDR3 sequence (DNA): TGCGCCAGCAGCCAAGTTGGGCAGGGGGTACCGGAATACGAGCAGTACTTC. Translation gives CASSQVGQGVPEYEQYF.

For the CDR3, the DNA is TGTGCCAGTAGAAAAGGGGGTGCCTCTGGAAACACCATATATTTT. Its translation is CASRKGGASGNTIYF. This chain uses TRBV19 with TRBJ1-3; perhaps TRBD1 as D (6 bases). The germline V gene encodes CDR1 LNHDA and CDR2 SQIVND (reference sequence). V shed 6 bases and J shed 0 bases, with 12 bases lying between them. The CDR3 is 15 residues long. Based on the CDR3 plus reference TRBV19 and TRBJ1-3, the full variable domain is DGGITQSPKYLFRKEGQNVTLSCEQNLNHDAMYWYRQDPGQGLRLIYYSQIVNDFQKGDIAEGYSVSREKKESFPLTVTSAQKNPTAFYLCASRKGGASGNTIYFGEGSWLTVV.

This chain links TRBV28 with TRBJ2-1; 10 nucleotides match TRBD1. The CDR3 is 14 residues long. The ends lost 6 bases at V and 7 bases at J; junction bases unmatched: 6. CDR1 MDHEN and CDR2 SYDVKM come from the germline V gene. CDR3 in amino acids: CASSLPGQGNEQFF. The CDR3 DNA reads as TGTGCCAGCAGCTTACCGGGACAGGGGAATGAGCAGTTCTTC.

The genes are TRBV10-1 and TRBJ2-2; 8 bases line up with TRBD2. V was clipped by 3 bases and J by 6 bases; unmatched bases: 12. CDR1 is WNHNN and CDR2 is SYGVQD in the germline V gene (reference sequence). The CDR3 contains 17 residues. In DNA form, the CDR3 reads TGCGCCAGCAGTGAATTCGCGGGAGGAACAACTGCCGGGGAGCTGTTTTTT. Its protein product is CASSEFAGGTTAGELFF.

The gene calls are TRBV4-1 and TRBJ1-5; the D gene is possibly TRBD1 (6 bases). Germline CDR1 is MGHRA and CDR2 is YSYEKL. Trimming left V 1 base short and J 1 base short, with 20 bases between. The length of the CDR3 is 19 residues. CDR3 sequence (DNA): TGCGCCAGCAGCCAAGTCGGCCGGGGACGTGGACAGAGCAATCAGCCCCAGCATTTT. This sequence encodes CASSQVGRGRGQSNQPQHF.

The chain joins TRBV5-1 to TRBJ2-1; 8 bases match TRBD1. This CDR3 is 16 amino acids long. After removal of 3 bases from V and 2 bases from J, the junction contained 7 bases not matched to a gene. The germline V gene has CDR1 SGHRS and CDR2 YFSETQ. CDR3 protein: CASSWAGTGPYNEQFF. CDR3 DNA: TGCGCCAGCAGCTGGGCGGGGACAGGTCCCTACAATGAGCAGTTCTTC.

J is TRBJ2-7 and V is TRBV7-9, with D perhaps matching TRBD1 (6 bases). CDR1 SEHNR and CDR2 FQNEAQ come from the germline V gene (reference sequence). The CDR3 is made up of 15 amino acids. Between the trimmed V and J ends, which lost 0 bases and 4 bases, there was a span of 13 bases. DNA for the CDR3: TGTGCCAGCAGCTTAGCGATCAGGGGTGGGTACGAGCAGTACTTC. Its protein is CASSLAIRGGYEQYF.

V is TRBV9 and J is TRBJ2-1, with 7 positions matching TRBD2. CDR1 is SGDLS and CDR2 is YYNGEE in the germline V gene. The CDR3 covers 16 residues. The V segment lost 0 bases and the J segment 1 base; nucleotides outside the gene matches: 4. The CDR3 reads CASSVGGSISYNEQFF. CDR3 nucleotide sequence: TGTGCCAGCAGCGTAGGCGGGAGCATATCCTACAATGAGCAGTTCTTC.

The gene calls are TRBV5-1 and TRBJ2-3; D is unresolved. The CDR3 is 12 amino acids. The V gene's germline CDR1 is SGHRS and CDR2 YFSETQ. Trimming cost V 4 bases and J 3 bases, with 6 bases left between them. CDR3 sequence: CASSLTTDTQYF. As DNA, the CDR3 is TGCGCCAGCAGCCTGACTACAGATACGCAGTATTTT.

The CDR3 DNA is TGTGCCAGCAGCTCCAACCCGGGGGTTCTCTCTGGAAACACCATATATTTT. Encoded protein: CASSSNPGVLSGNTIYF. V gene TRBV7-9 combines with J gene TRBJ1-3; D possibly corresponds to TRBD1 (5 bases). The V end lost 4 bases, the J end lost 0 bases, and 16 bases lay between the germline ends. This CDR3 is 17 amino acids long. The germline V gene encodes CDR1 SEHNR and CDR2 FQNEAQ (reference sequence).

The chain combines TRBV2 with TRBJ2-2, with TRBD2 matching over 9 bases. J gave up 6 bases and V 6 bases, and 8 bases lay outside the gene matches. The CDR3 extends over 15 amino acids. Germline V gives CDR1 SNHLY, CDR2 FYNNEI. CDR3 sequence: CASSILAGLSGELFF. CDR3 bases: TGTGCCAGCAGCATACTAGCGGGTCTTTCCGGGGAGCTGTTTTTT. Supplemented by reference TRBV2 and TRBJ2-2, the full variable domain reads EPEVTQTPSHQVTQMGQEVILRCVPISNHLYFYWYRQILGQKVEFLVSFYNNEISEKSEIFDDQFSVERPDGSNFTLKIRSTKLEDSAMYFCASSILAGLSGELFFGEGSRLTVL.

In DNA, the CDR3 is TGTGCCAGCAGTTACTCTCGAGGGACAGGGACTGAAGCTTTCTTT. Its protein is CASSYSRGTGTEAFF. The chain employs TRBV6-5 and TRBJ1-1; 9 bases align to TRBD1. The V and J ends lost 0 bases and 5 bases, in that order; junction bases with no gene match: 4. CDR1 MNHEY and CDR2 SVGAGI come from the germline V gene. This CDR3 has 15 residues.

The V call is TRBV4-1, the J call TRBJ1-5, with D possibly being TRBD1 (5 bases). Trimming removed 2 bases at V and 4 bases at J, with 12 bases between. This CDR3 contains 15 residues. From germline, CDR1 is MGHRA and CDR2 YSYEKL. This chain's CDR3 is CASSQNMGGNQPQHF. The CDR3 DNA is TGCGCCAGCAGCCAAAACATGGGGGGAAATCAGCCCCAGCATTTT.